This T cell receptor beta chain was retrieved from a study of shared clonotypes between healthy human individuals. The ends were cut back, 10 bases at V and 6 bases at J, with 12 bases in the middle. Per germline, CDR1 SGHVS and CDR2 FQNEAQ. The CDR3 contains 12 residues. Some clones are missing from TCRdb's copy, which holds only in-frame ones; the method was immunoSEQ multiplex PCR. The table has approximately 980,000 clones, 70% to 85% seen once. Concerning this clone: Its antigen remains unidentified.

Study results and limitations: Clonotypes shared by all four sorted-subset donors had higher generation probabilities than non-shared clonotypes. Large depth notwithstanding, sorted-subset sequencing proved incomplete by rarefaction.

Sequences were obtained from memory CD4+ T cells sorted from blood. The subset here: CD45RA-negative fraction. The V call is TRBV7-8, the J call TRBJ2-2; a weak D match, TRBD2 (5 bases). The source of this sequence is a young man in good health. CDR3 sequence reads: CATARVSGELFF. DNA of the CDR3: TGTGCCACCGCGCGGGTTTCCGGGGAGCTGTTTTTT.